This T cell receptor beta chain was sequenced in a study of shared clonotypes between healthy human individuals. Positive CCR7 selection of CD45RO-negative cells yielded the naive CD8 cells, and terminally differentiated effector memory CD45RA+ cells were excluded. Details on this clone: Its antigen is undetermined.

Looked up from germline, CDR1 is SQVTM and CDR2 is ANQGSEA. CDR3 length equals 12 residues. Trimming took 0 bases from V and 6 from J, leaving 9 bases between them. Findings and limits, study-wide: Clonotypes not shared had lower generation probabilities than those common to all four donors.

Authors' processing steps: Quality scores were absent from the junction-only immunoSEQ sequences, so filtering differed. Here immunoSEQ multiplex PCR was the method, and the copy in TCRdb shows in-frame clones only, minus some. The D gene and trimming were derived from the DNA, and the V and J assignments and clone size from that table. The profile shows hundreds of thousands of clones, about 91% of them singletons. The chain has TRBV29-1 and TRBJ2-7; D is tentatively TRBD1 or TRBD2 (5 bases each). The sequence derives from a man in his thirties or forties in good health. The sequencing sample was made of naive CD8+ T cells sorted from blood. The CDR3 here is CSVEDLGREQYF. In DNA, the CDR3 is TGCAGCGTTGAAGATCTGGGACGCGAGCAGTACTTC.